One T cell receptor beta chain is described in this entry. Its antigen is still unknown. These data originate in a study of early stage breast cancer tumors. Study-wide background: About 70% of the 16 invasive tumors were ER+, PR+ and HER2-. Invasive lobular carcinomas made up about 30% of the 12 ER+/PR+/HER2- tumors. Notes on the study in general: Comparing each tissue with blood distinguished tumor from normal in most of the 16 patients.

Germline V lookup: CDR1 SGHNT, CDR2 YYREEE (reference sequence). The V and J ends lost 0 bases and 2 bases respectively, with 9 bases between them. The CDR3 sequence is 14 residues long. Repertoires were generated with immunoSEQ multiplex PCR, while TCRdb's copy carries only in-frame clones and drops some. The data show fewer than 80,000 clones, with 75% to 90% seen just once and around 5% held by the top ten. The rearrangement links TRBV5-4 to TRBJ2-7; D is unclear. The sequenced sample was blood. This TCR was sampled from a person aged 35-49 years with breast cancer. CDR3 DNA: TGTGCCAGCAGCTTGGGACGGTCGACCTACGAGCAGTACTTC. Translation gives CASSLGRSTYEQYF.